The 14 T cell receptor beta chains reported below all come from one sample, sequenced in a study of cytomegalovirus exposure and HLA in healthy donors. The PCR ran on 60 Vbeta and 13 Jbeta primers. Profiled with immunoSEQ multiplex PCR; TCRdb holds only in-frame clones, not every one. Counted here are more than 80,000 clones, approximately 71% occurring once; the ten biggest clones make up over 2%. The sequencing sample was made of PBMCs. Receptors originate from a man between 40 and 49 years old in good health and CMV-seronegative.

The chain is built from TRBV19 and TRBJ1-5, with 8 bases that match TRBD1. The CDR3 loop spans 18 amino acids. CDR1 and CDR2 from the germline V gene are LNHDA and SQIVND (reference sequence). Unmatched junction bases numbered 18, after V lost 4 bases and J lost 7 bases. The CDR3 protein is CASSKLAQAGGFVQPQHF. CDR3 nucleotide sequence: TGTGCCAGTAGTAAGCTCGCACAGGCAGGGGGCTTCGTACAGCCCCAGCATTTT.

Only one count was recorded for this clone. V is TRBV18 and J is TRBJ2-7; D perhaps matches TRBD1 (5 bases). Germline-derived CDR1 and CDR2 are KGHSH and LQKENI. The CDR3 is made up of 15 amino acids. The V end lost 3 bases, the J end lost 5 bases, and 17 bases lay between the germline ends. The CDR3 bases are TGTGCCAGCTCACCTTCCCAGGGTTTCAGTAACGAGCAGTACTTC. The encoded protein is CASSPSQGFSNEQYF.

The rearrangement links TRBV2 to TRBJ1-6; TRBD1 matches at 9 bases. Per germline, CDR1 SNHLY and CDR2 FYNNEI. The CDR3 has 17 amino acids. J was trimmed by 0 bases and V by 7 bases; bases with no gene match: 7. CDR3 coding DNA: TGTGCCAGCAATATTAAGACAGGGGGCTCCTATAATTCACCCCTCCACTTT. It codes for CASNIKTGGSYNSPLHF.

The rearrangement joins TRBV2 to TRBJ2-3, with 8 positions matching TRBD2. In germline, CDR1 is SNHLY, CDR2 FYNNEI. This CDR3 is built from 15 residues. V lost 8 bases to trimming and J lost 4 bases; unmatched junction nucleotides: 11. Here the CDR3 DNA reads TGTGCCAGCGGGTGGGGGACTAGGGGGGCAGATACGCAGTATTTT. It is translated as CASGWGTRGADTQYF. Supplemented by reference TRBV2 and TRBJ2-3, the full variable domain reads EPEVTQTPSHQVTQMGQEVILRCVPISNHLYFYWYRQILGQKVEFLVSFYNNEISEKSEIFDDQFSVERPDGSNFTLKIRSTKLEDSAMYFCASGWGTRGADTQYFGPGTRLTVL.

The chain joins TRBV11-2 to TRBJ1-1, with D possibly being TRBD1 (5 bases). V shed 5 bases and J shed 1 base, with 11 bases lying between them. The CDR3 totals 14 residues. The germline gives CDR1 SGHAT, CDR2 FQNNGV. The CDR3 DNA reads as TGTGCCAGCAGCCCGGACAAGCCGAACACTGAAGCTTTCTTT. It encodes CASSPDKPNTEAFF.

The rearrangement joins TRBV2 to TRBJ2-3; 9 nucleotides match TRBD2. V was pared by 7 bases and J by 1 base, with 9 bases of the junction left unmatched. Germline values: CDR1 SNHLY, CDR2 FYNNEI. The CDR3 contains 16 residues. The chain's CDR3 is CASISRTSAGTDTQYF. The CDR3 coding sequence is TGTGCCAGCATTAGCAGGACTAGCGCAGGCACAGATACGCAGTATTTT.

The CDR3 coding sequence is TGTGCCAGGACGGGACAGGGTGCAGGGCAGCCCCAGCATTTT. Its translation: CARTGQGAGQPQHF. The chain joins TRBV19 to TRBJ1-5; 9 nucleotides align to TRBD1. Germline lookup yields CDR1 LNHDA and CDR2 SQIVND (reference sequence). CDR3 length equals 14 residues. V dropped 9 bases and J dropped 7; count of bases not matched to a gene: 10.

This clone was observed a few times. The chain links TRBV29-1 to TRBJ2-1, with TRBD2 matching over 11 bases. The CDR3 has 14 amino acids. Germline V gene sequence: CDR1 SQVTM, CDR2 ANQGSEA. V was pared by 3 bases and J by 7 bases, with 5 bases of the junction left unmatched. CDR3 bases: TGCAGCGTTGATACTAGCGGGGGTGCAAATGAGCAGTTCTTC. Translating it yields CSVDTSGGANEQFF.

V gene TRBV9 combines with J gene TRBJ1-4; 8 bases agree with TRBD1. The CDR3 is 15 amino acids. Germline values: CDR1 SGDLS, CDR2 YYNGEE. V lost 0 bases to trimming and J lost 8 bases; unmatched junction nucleotides: 6. CDR3 amino acids: CASSVEDREAEKLFF. DNA for the CDR3: TGTGCCAGCAGCGTAGAGGACAGGGAGGCGGAAAAACTGTTTTTT. The variable domain in full, completed from reference TRBV9 and TRBJ1-4, reads DSGVTQTPKHLITATGQRVTLRCSPRSGDLSVYWYQQSLDQGLQFLIQYYNGEERAKGNILERFSAQQFPDLHSELNLSSLELGDSALYFCASSVEDREAEKLFFGSGTQLSVL.

The rearrangement joins TRBV29-1 to TRBJ2-1; weak D call: TRBD2 (6 bases). The CDR3 loop spans 15 amino acids. Per the germline V gene, CDR1 is SQVTM and CDR2 is ANQGSEA. V was cut by 1 base and J by 2 bases, with 12 bases left in between. The CDR3 bases are TGCAGCGTTGAAGTGGGGCGGGACGCCTACAATGAGCAGTTCTTC. It codes for CSVEVGRDAYNEQFF.

The gene calls are TRBV11-2 and TRBJ2-5; 16 bases agree with TRBD2. V shed 1 base and J 5 bases; nucleotides not matched to a gene: 10. This CDR3 comprises 19 residues. Per the germline V gene, CDR1 is SGHAT and CDR2 is FQNNGV. This CDR3 reads CASSLGLGLAGGHGETQYF. The CDR3 bases are TGTGCCAGCAGCTTAGGATTGGGACTAGCGGGGGGGCACGGGGAGACCCAGTACTTC.

CDR3 protein: CASSQGTSRGDEQYF. As DNA, the CDR3 is TGTGCCAGCAGTCAAGGGACTAGCCGAGGCGACGAGCAGTACTTC. This chain links TRBV6-6 with TRBJ2-7; TRBD2 matches at 9 bases. Germline-derived CDR1 and CDR2 are MNHNY and SVGAGI (reference sequence). Trimming took 5 bases from V and 5 from J; bases not matched to a gene: 10. This CDR3 is 15 amino acids long.

V usage is TRBV18 and J usage is TRBJ1-1, with D possibly TRBD1 on 5 matching bases. Trimming left V 6 bases short and J 1 base short, with 21 bases between. Germline loops: CDR1 KGHSH, CDR2 LQKENI. The CDR3 sequence is 17 residues long. The CDR3 protein is CASSPHPPTARNTEAFF. The CDR3 nucleotides are TGTGCCAGCTCCCCTCATCCTCCGACAGCCCGGAACACTGAAGCTTTCTTT.

This chain joins TRBV7-2 and TRBJ2-1; 10 bases agree with TRBD2. The V segment lost 5 bases and the J segment 0 bases; nucleotides outside the gene matches: 13. This CDR3 spans 19 amino acids. Looked up from germline, CDR1 is SGHTA and CDR2 is FQGNSA. The CDR3 is CASSRPYLAGGSSYNEQFF. The CDR3 DNA sequence: TGTGCCAGCAGCCGACCCTACTTAGCGGGGGGATCCTCCTACAATGAGCAGTTCTTC.